This T cell receptor beta chain is drawn from a study of identical twins (dated by TCRdb to 2016 to 2017). About the investigation overall: To test whether fetal clonotypes persist, this study deep-sequenced TCR alpha and beta repertoires from monozygotic twins, from unrelated adults of various ages, and from cord blood. Replicate twin experiments were performed at different times using different library preparation protocols to rule out contamination.

Library preparation employed 5' RACE. The sequencer listed for this sample is Illumina HiSeq 2000. A universal primer binding site was introduced by template switching, and a unique molecular identifier was present in the final cDNA, enabling accurate counting of TCR cDNA molecules. First-strand cDNA for TCR alpha and beta chains was synthesized from specific primers in the conserved constant-segment region. To control for contamination, every cDNA library carried two barcodes: a SMART-Mk sample barcode plus Illumina barcodes. TruSeq adapter sequences, together with Illumina sample barcodes, were added in two successive PCR steps. TCR alpha and beta cDNA libraries were sequenced on the Illumina HiSeq platform with custom primers. The published analysis was carried out like this. Raw reads were processed with MiGEC to extract unique molecular identifiers, and MiXCR was used to determine CDR3 positions. For each individual, recombination models were inferred using an EM algorithm with the repgenHMM and IGoR tools. The analysis of shared clonotypes was done with the tcR package in R, with sharing normalized by the product of cloneset sizes. To study raw recombination free of thymic and clonal selection effects, out-of-frame nonproductive sequences were analyzed. In-frame beta chains were kept once TCRdb had trimmed the public reads at Q25 with fastp and called clones with MiXCR. Entries that share a CDR3 protein sequence are merged under the most common genes and DNA. The V and J calls and clone size are TCRdb's, not the authors'. The sample table holds about 250,000 distinct CDR3 sequences, of which 6.5% to 9.5% were seen once. Of the sample, around 3% falls within the top ten clones.

All donors were healthy Caucasians. Three pairs of female monozygotic twins, all aged roughly 18 to 29 years, were included in the twin cohort. Positive isolation kits from Invitrogen were used to isolate the CD4+ and CD8+ T cell populations. For CDR1 and CDR2, the germline V gene (reference sequence) lists DFQATT and SNEGSKA. Trimmed from V: 1 base; trimmed from J: 4 bases; junction bases lacking a gene match: 6. The CDR3 has 15 amino acids, counting the end cysteine and phenylalanine. Of all the DNA, just the CDR3 is kept, 45 bases in frame from base 1. The investigation overall reported the following: In monozygotic twins, out-of-frame TCR alpha sharing was systematically underestimated by recombination models, although the models agreed with sharing between unrelated individuals. Conclusions relied on cross-sectional statistical analysis, since the same donors could not be followed over many years. Invariant T cells such as MAIT and iNKT could partly confound zero-insertion analyses, though diverse VJ usage argued against this for most clonotypes. Fewer insertions were carried by abundant cord blood beta clonotypes; a weaker similar trend was observed in young adult naive repertoires, while no such trend was observed in memory repertoires. A weaker excess of twin sharing was found in beta out-of-frame sequences because the signal-to-noise ratio was lowered by fewer shared sequences. Out-of-frame TCR alpha sequences shared between twins showed an excess of low generation-probability sequences compared with coincidental sharing between unrelated individuals.

In its sample, this clonotype was seen many times. Its antigen has not been determined. Within one base of it there is no much larger clone, and no base qualities were kept. The same sample was also studied in work on yellow fever vaccine responses in identical twins. Looking at the second paper: The authors reported that the T cell response to vaccination in identical twins appeared partly convergent and partly personalized. In identical twins, the study followed T cell clones that responded to the vaccine with precision.

This sequence uses TRBV20-1 and TRBJ2-5, with 10 bases in between that match TRBD2. What was sequenced was CD8+ T cells sorted from blood. This clonotype was obtained from a woman between 18 and 29 years old in good health. DNA sequence: TGCAGTGCTAGAGGCCCTAGCGGGAGTCTAGAGACCCAGTACTTC. The translation is CSARGPSGSLETQYF.